This is a list of T cell receptor beta chains from one sample in a study of long-term antiretroviral therapy in people with HIV. Clones were sequenced by immunoSEQ multiplex PCR, and TCRdb holds only the in-frame ones, with some missing. The sample shows about 39,000 clones, approximately 87% of them seen only once. This sample comprised unsorted PBMCs, obtained 1.2 years after starting antiretroviral therapy. Receptors originate from a woman in her 50s with HIV. The CDR3 runs from the conserved cysteine through the conserved F or W. The order of the fields is D gene, CDR3 length, J gene, clone size, V gene, CDR3 DNA, CDR3 protein. A D gene is named only where the DNA matches it firmly. The size field is filled for only some rows; it gives once, few, many or a size class.

D: NA; length: 15; J: TRBJ2-3; size: NA; V: TRBV11-2; DNA: TGTGCCAGCAGCTTAGCTAGGGTTAGCACAGATACGCAGTATTTT; CDR3: CASSLARVSTDTQYF
D: NA; length: 16; J: TRBJ2-5; size: NA; V: TRBV7-3; DNA: TGTGCCAGCAGCTTAACCCCGGACAGTCACCAAGAGACCCAGTACTTC; CDR3: CASSLTPDSHQETQYF
D: NA; length: 16; J: TRBJ2-5; size: NA; V: TRBV9; DNA: TGTGCCAGCAGCGTAGGGGGGCCGGGGGCCCGGGAGACCCAGTACTTC; CDR3: CASSVGGPGARETQYF
D: NA; length: 14; J: TRBJ1-5; size: NA; V: TRBV6-1; DNA: TGTGCCAGCAGTGAAGGGAGTAGCAATCAGCCCCAGCATTTT; CDR3: CASSEGSSNQPQHF
D: NA; length: 17; J: TRBJ1-5; size: NA; V: TRBV19; DNA: TGTGCCAGTAGTAAGGTGGCAGCCCAGAGGAGCAATCAGCCCCAGCATTTT; CDR3: CASSKVAAQRSNQPQHF
D: TRBD1; length: 15; J: TRBJ1-1; size: NA; V: TRBV6-5; DNA: TGTGCCAGCAGTCGGACAGGGGGGATGAACACTGAAGCTTTCTTT; CDR3: CASSRTGGMNTEAFF
D: NA; length: 14; J: TRBJ1-3; size: few; V: TRBV19; DNA: TGTGCCAGTAGTATAAACCGCTCTGGAAACACCATATATTTT; CDR3: CASSINRSGNTIYF
D: TRBD1; length: 16; J: TRBJ2-2; size: once; V: TRBV11-1; DNA: TGTGCCAGCAGCCAAGGACAGGGGCGCCTCACCGGGGAGCTGTTTTTT; CDR3: CASSQGQGRLTGELFF
D: NA; length: 14; J: TRBJ2-3; size: NA; V: TRBV7-9; DNA: TGTGCCAGCAGCTTACCAGGGGCGGGGGATACGCAGTATTTT; CDR3: CASSLPGAGDTQYF
D: NA; length: 14; J: TRBJ1-1; size: NA; V: TRBV10-3; DNA: TGTGCCATCACCGGAGGGGGGGGAAAAACTGAAGCTTTCTTT; CDR3: CAITGGGGKTEAFF
D: NA; length: 17; J: TRBJ1-4; size: NA; V: TRBV12-5; DNA: TGTGCTAGTGGTTTGTTTCGATTGGGGCAGGGTCCGGGAAAACTGTTTTTT; CDR3: CASGLFRLGQGPGKLFF
D: NA; length: 9; J: TRBJ1-2; size: NA; V: TRBV7-9; DNA: TGTGCCAGCGGGGGCGTCTACACCTTC; CDR3: CASGGVYTF
D: NA; length: 13; J: TRBJ2-3; size: NA; V: TRBV9; DNA: TGTGCCAGCAGACCAGCGGGCACAGATACGCAGTATTTT; CDR3: CASRPAGTDTQYF
D: NA; length: 15; J: TRBJ1-4; size: NA; V: TRBV18; DNA: TGTGCCAGCTCACCGTCGACAGCGGATAATGAAAAACTGTTTTTT; CDR3: CASSPSTADNEKLFF
D: TRBD1; length: 15; J: TRBJ1-6; size: few; V: TRBV19; DNA: TGTGCCAGTAGTCACGCGACAGGGGCTAATTCACCCCTCCACTTT; CDR3: CASSHATGANSPLHF
D: NA; length: 15; J: TRBJ1-2; size: NA; V: TRBV30; DNA: TGTGCCTGGAGTAGACCCCCGGGGGCGAACTATGGCTACACCTTC; CDR3: CAWSRPPGANYGYTF
D: NA; length: 13; J: TRBJ1-3; size: NA; V: TRBV9; DNA: TGTGCCAGCAGCGTAGAAGATGGAAACACCATATATTTT; CDR3: CASSVEDGNTIYF
D: NA; length: 16; J: TRBJ2-3; size: NA; V: TRBV7-3; DNA: TGTGCCAGCAGCCCAGGGACTTCCCTAAGCACAGATACGCAGTATTTT; CDR3: CASSPGTSLSTDTQYF
D: NA; length: 15; J: TRBJ2-3; size: NA; V: TRBV18; DNA: TGTGCCAGCTCACCACGCTCAATGAGCACAGATACGCAGTATTTT; CDR3: CASSPRSMSTDTQYF
D: NA; length: 15; J: TRBJ2-7; size: NA; V: TRBV27; DNA: TGTGCCAGCAGTTACCGGGACGGGAGAACTTACGAGCAGTACTTC; CDR3: CASSYRDGRTYEQYF
D: NA; length: 14; J: TRBJ2-7; size: NA; V: TRBV5-1; DNA: TGCGCCAGCAGGAATCCAGGTGGATCCTACGAGCAGTACTTC; CDR3: CASRNPGGSYEQYF
D: NA; length: 13; J: TRBJ2-7; size: NA; V: TRBV7-8; DNA: TGTGCCAGCAGCCGGGTTGAGGGGGAGGGGCAGTACTTC; CDR3: CASSRVEGEGQYF
D: TRBD1; length: 15; J: TRBJ2-5; size: NA; V: TRBV6-5; DNA: TGTGCCAGCACCTATTCCGGACAGGACCAAGAGACCCAGTACTTC; CDR3: CASTYSGQDQETQYF
D: NA; length: 17; J: TRBJ1-3; size: NA; V: TRBV13; DNA: TGTGCCAGCAGCGGCCTCTTGGCAGGGGTGGAGGGAAACACCATATATTTT; CDR3: CASSGLLAGVEGNTIYF
D: TRBD1; length: 12; J: TRBJ1-2; size: NA; V: TRBV10-3; DNA: TGTGCCATCACCCCGACAGGGGACGGCTACACCTTC; CDR3: CAITPTGDGYTF
D: TRBD2; length: 15; J: TRBJ2-7; size: NA; V: TRBV6-1; DNA: TGTGCCAGCAGTGAACTAGCGGGGTCCCCCTACGAGCAGTACTTC; CDR3: CASSELAGSPYEQYF
D: TRBD1; length: 13; J: TRBJ1-4; size: NA; V: TRBV19; DNA: TGTGCCAGTAGCAGGGGGAAGGGCGAAAAACTGTTTTTT; CDR3: CASSRGKGEKLFF
D: NA; length: 14; J: TRBJ1-1; size: NA; V: TRBV9; DNA: TGTGCCAGCAGCGGGACAGCAATGAACACTGAAGCTTTCTTT; CDR3: CASSGTAMNTEAFF
D: TRBD1; length: 14; J: TRBJ2-7; size: NA; V: TRBV6-6; DNA: TGTGCCAGCAACTCACCGGGACAGGGTAACGAGCAGTACTTC; CDR3: CASNSPGQGNEQYF
D: NA; length: 13; J: TRBJ2-5; size: NA; V: TRBV4-2; DNA: TGTGCCAGCAGCCAAGTTGTTGGAGAGACCCAGTACTTC; CDR3: CASSQVVGETQYF
D: TRBD1; length: 15; J: TRBJ2-2; size: NA; V: TRBV9; DNA: TGTGCCAGCAGCGCTCGCCCGACAGGGGCCGGGGAGCTGTTTTTT; CDR3: CASSARPTGAGELFF
D: NA; length: 13; J: TRBJ1-6; size: NA; V: TRBV29-1; DNA: TGCAGCGTCCGCCTCGGCATCGATTCACCCCTCCACTTT; CDR3: CSVRLGIDSPLHF
D: TRBD2; length: 16; J: TRBJ2-3; size: NA; V: TRBV7-3; DNA: TGTGCCAGCAGCTTAACTAGCGGGGGGGCAGGGGATACGCAGTATTTT; CDR3: CASSLTSGGAGDTQYF
D: TRBD1; length: 13; J: TRBJ2-5; size: NA; V: TRBV19; DNA: TGTGCCAGTAGTACTGGACAGGAGGAGACCCAGTACTTC; CDR3: CASSTGQEETQYF
D: NA; length: 12; J: TRBJ2-1; size: NA; V: TRBV11-2; DNA: TGTGCCAGCAGATCGGGGGGCCGGGAGCAGTTCTTC; CDR3: CASRSGGREQFF
D: TRBD1; length: 19; J: TRBJ1-3; size: NA; V: TRBV11-3; DNA: TGTGCCAGCAGCTTATCGGGGAAACGGGGACAGGGTGCGGGAAACACCATATATTTT; CDR3: CASSLSGKRGQGAGNTIYF
D: NA; length: 16; J: TRBJ1-2; size: NA; V: TRBV6-5; DNA: TGTGCCAGCAGTTACGGGAGCTCCCCGAACTCCTATGGCTACACCTTC; CDR3: CASSYGSSPNSYGYTF
D: TRBD1; length: 17; J: TRBJ2-5; size: NA; V: TRBV4-3; DNA: TGCGCCAGCAGCCAAGATCCCGGACAGGGGGTATGGGAGACCCAGTACTTC; CDR3: CASSQDPGQGVWETQYF
D: NA; length: 16; J: TRBJ2-2; size: NA; V: TRBV7-6; DNA: TGTGCCAGCAGCTTTCGAGCGGCAGGGGATCCCGGGGAGCTGTTTTTT; CDR3: CASSFRAAGDPGELFF
D: NA; length: 11; J: TRBJ2-2; size: few; V: TRBV10-1; DNA: TGCGCCAGCACCCGTAGAGGGGAGCTGTTTTTT; CDR3: CASTRRGELFF